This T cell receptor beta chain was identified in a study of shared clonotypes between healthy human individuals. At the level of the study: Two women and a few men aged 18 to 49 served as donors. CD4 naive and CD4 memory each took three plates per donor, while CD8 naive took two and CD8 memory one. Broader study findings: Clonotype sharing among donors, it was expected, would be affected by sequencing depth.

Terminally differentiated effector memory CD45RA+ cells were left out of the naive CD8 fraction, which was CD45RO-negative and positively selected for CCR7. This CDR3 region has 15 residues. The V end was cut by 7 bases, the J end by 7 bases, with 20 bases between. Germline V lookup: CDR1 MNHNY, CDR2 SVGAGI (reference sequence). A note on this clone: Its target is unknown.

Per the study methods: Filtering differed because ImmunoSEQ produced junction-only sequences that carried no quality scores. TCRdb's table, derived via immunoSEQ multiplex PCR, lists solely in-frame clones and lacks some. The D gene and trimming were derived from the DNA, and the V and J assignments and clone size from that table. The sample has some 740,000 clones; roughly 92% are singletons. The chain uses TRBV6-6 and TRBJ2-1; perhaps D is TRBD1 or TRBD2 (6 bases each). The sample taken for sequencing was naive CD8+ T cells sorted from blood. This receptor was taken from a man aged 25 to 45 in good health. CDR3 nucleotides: TGTGCCAGCACCACCGGAGGGGGGCCGGCGAATGAGCAGTTCTTC. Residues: CASTTGGGPANEQFF.